Below, one T cell receptor (beta chain) is given with its context. Its antigen is as yet unknown. The sample originates from a study of post-analysis software for immune sequencing data. Study context: Multiple sclerosis in the patients followed relapsing-remitting, secondary progressive and progressive-relapsing courses. Whole-study findings and limits: A significant reduction in normalized Chao1 diversity was observed in multiple sclerosis patients versus controls. The F measure placed samples prepared in the same batch into strongly shared clusters. There were five TRBV segments more frequent in patients than controls, and TRBV5-6, TRBV5-1 and TRBV20-1 were among them.

Germline values: CDR1 MNHEY, CDR2 SVGAGI. After removal of 2 bases from V and 6 bases from J, the junction contained 11 bases not matched to a gene. The CDR3 has 16 residues. Each TCR beta cDNA library carried unique molecular identifiers. Input populations of about 0.85 to 11 million T cells gave rise to some 500,000 cDNA molecules. MiXCR, applied by TCRdb to the PCR reads, yields one record per CDR3 protein. The data show roughly 580,000 distinct CDR3 sequences, roughly 46% seen once. The chain joins TRBV6-5 to TRBJ1-2, with 8 nucleotides matching TRBD1. The sequenced sample was blood. This clonotype was sampled from a girl between 10 and 17 years old with multiple sclerosis. The DNA of the CDR3 is TGTGCCAGCAGTTACCAACCGGGACAGGAGACGCATGGCTACACCTTC. It specifies CASSYQPGQETHGYTF.